Sequencing of this TCR beta chain was carried out in a study of CD8 T cells in ankylosing spondylitis. Study observations and caveats: Those disease-linked clones were CD8+; they were also relatively rare in peripheral blood.

This CDR3 spans 13 amino acids. V was cut by 3 bases and J by 6 bases, with 11 bases left in between. From the 5' RACE reads, TCRdb called clonotypes with MiXCR, one entry per CDR3 protein. The data hold about 340,000 distinct CDR3 sequences, with over 12% observed a single time. This clonotype was observed many times. Its specificity is unknown. This TCR was recovered from a male donor with ankylosing spondylitis or in good health (not recorded which). This chain connects TRBV12-3 or TRBV12-4 to TRBJ2-5; D is perhaps TRBD1 (6 bases). Material for sequencing was blood, either unsorted or a sorted T cell fraction (not recorded which). The CDR3 coding sequence is TGTGCCAGCAGTTTTGACAGGTTGCAGACCCAGTACTTC. This sequence encodes CASSFDRLQTQYF.